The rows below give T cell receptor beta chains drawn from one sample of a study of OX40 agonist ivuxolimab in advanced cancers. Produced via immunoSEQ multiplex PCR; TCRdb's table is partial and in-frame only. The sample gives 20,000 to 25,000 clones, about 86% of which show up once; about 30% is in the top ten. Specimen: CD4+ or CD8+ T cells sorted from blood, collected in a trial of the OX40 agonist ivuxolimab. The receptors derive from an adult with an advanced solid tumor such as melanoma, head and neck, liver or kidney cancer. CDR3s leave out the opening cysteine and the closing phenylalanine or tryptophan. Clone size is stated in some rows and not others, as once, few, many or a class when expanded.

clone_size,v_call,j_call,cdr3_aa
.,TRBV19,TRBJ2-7,ASSIVASSYEQY
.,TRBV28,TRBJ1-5,ASSPLWDGNQPQH
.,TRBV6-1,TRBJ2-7,ASRLQEIYEQY
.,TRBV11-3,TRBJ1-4,ASSFRETGDEKLF
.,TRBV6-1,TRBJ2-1,ASLLGQGENNEQF
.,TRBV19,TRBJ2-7,ASSAGQVYEQY
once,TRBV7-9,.,ASSPPGQTYEQY
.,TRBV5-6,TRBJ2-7,ASSFVDRVYEQY
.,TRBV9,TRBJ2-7,ASSAYGQDALYEQY
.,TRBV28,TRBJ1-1,ASSFVANTEAF
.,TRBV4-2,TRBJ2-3,ASSPTASGGGERYTQY
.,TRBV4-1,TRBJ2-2,ASSQPTGMNTGELF
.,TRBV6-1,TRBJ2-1,ASSEGLAVMEQF
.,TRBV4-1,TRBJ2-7,ASSHGHEQY
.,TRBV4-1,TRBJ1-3,ASSQEEGNSGNTIY
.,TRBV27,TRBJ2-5,AVPVLLPLGTQY
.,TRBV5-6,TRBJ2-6,ASSWGTSGSSGANVLT
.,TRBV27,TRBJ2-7,ASTPRASGSYEQY
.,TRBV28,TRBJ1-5,ASTPLTGYQPQH
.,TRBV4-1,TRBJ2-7,ASSQDRFGVAGARVRQY
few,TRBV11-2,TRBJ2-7,ASRGRTSGYEQY
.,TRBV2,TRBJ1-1,ATALTGQGLSAEAF
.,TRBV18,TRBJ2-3,ASSPDSPTRGSTDTQY
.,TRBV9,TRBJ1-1,ASSVARDRALNTEAF
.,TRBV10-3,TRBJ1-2,AISESTGQGYGYT
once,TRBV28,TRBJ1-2,ASFPSDNYGYT
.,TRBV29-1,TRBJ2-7,SVLGTSVAYYEQY
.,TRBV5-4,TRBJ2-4,ASSPGVLEAKNIQY
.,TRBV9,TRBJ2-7,ASSHDTRTSPYEQY
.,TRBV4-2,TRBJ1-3,ASSQGEWVSSGNTIY
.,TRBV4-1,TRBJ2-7,ASSQEGLSGEQY